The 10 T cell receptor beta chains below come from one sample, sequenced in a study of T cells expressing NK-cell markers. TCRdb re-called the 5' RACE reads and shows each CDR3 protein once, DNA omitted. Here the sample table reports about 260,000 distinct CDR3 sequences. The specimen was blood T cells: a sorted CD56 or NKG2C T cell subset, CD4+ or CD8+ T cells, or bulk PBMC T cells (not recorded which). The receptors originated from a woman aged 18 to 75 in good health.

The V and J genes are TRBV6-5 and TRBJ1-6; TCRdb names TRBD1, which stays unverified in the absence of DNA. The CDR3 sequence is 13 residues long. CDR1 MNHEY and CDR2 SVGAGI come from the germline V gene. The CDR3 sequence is CASSLQGNSPLHF.

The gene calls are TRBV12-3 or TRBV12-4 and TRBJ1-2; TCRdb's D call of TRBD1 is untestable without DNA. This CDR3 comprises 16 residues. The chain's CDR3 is CASSPRGLGYNYGYTF.

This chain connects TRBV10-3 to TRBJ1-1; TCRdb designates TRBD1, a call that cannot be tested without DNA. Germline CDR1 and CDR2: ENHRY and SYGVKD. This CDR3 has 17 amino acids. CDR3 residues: CAISEPEQDGGNTEAFF.

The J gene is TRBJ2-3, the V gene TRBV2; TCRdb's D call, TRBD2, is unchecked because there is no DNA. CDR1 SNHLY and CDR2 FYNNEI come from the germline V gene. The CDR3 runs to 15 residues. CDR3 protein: CASSEAGGRGDTQYF. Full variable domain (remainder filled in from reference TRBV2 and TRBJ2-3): EPEVTQTPSHQVTQMGQEVILRCVPISNHLYFYWYRQILGQKVEFLVSFYNNEISEKSEIFDDQFSVERPDGSNFTLKIRSTKLEDSAMYFCASSEAGGRGDTQYFGPGTRLTVL.

The CDR3 is CASSLTGNTGELFF. The V call is TRBV5-1, the J call TRBJ2-2. CDR3 size: 14 residues. The germline CDR1 and CDR2 sequences are SGHRS and YFSETQ.

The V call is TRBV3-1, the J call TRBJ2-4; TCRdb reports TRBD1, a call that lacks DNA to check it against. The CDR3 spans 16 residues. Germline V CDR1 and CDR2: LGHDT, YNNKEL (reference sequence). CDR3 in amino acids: CASSPTGGKAKNIQYF.

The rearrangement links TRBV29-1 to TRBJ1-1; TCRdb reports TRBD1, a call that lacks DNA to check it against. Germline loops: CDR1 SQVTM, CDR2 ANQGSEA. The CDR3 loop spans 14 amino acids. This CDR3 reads CSVRQGASDTEAFF.

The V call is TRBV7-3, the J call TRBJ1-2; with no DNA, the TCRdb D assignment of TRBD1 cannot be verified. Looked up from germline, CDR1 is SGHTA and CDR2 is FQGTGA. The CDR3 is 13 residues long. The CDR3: CASREDSRYGYTF. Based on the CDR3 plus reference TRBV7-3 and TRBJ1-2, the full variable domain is GAGVSQTPSNKVTEKGKYVELRCDPISGHTALYWYRQSLGQGPEFLIYFQGTGAADDSGLPNDRFFAVRPEGSVSTLKIQRTERGDSAVYLCASREDSRYGYTFGSGTRLTVV.

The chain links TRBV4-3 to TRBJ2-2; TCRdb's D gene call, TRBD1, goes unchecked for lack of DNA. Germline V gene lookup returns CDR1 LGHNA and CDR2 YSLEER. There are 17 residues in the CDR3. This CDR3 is CASSQDWGQVDTGELFF.

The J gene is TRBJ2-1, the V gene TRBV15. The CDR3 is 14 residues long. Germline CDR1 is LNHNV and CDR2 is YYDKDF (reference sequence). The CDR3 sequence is CATSREGWSNEQFF.